These 15 T cell receptor beta chains originate from one sample sequenced in a study of blood T cell repertoires in COVID-19. Clones were read by immunoSEQ multiplex PCR, and TCRdb kept only the in-frame ones, dropping some. The sample lists over 40,000 clones; 75% to 95% were seen once. Specimen: peripheral blood. The receptors stem from a man aged 70 or older with acute or convalescent COVID-19.

The gene calls are TRBV15 and TRBJ2-5; 9 nucleotides line up with TRBD2. With V trimmed by 3 bases and J by 5 bases, 4 bases remained unmatched. CDR1 LNHNV and CDR2 YYDKDF come from the germline V gene (reference sequence). This CDR3 contains 14 residues. This CDR3 is CATSSSGGKETQYF. CDR3 sequence (DNA): TGTGCCACCAGCAGTAGCGGGGGAAAGGAGACCCAGTACTTC.

The V call is TRBV19, the J call TRBJ1-5, with a tentative D call TRBD1 (5 bases). Per the germline V gene, CDR1 is LNHDA and CDR2 is SQIVND (reference sequence). Between the trimmed V and J ends, which lost 7 bases and 6 bases, there was a span of 13 bases. The CDR3 length is 13 residues. CDR3 nucleotides: TGTGCCAGTACCCTCGGGGGGGTTCAGCCCCAGCATTTT. Its translation is CASTLGGVQPQHF.

The gene calls are TRBV5-4 and TRBJ1-4, with TRBD1 identical over 8 bases. Trimming took 4 bases from V and 4 from J; bases not matched to a gene: 6. CDR3 size: 15 residues. The V gene's germline CDR1 is SGHNT and CDR2 YYREEE (reference sequence). CDR3 residues: CASSGTGQGNEKLFF. The CDR3 DNA reads TGTGCCAGCAGCGGAACTGGACAGGGTAATGAAAAACTGTTTTTT.

The chain employs TRBV6-5 and TRBJ2-7; 9 bases map to TRBD2. This CDR3 has 15 residues. The V segment lost 8 bases and the J segment 6 bases; nucleotides outside the gene matches: 14. CDR1 MNHEY and CDR2 SVGAGI come from the germline V gene. The CDR3 DNA follows: TGTGCCAGCCAGGGTGGCGGGGGGGTTCTTCGCGAGCAGTACTTC. Its translation: CASQGGGGVLREQYF.

This clone appeared once. V is TRBV11-2 and J is TRBJ1-1, with TRBD1 identical over 7 bases. Trimming at V came to 6 bases and at J to 1 base, leaving 11 bases not matched to a gene. The CDR3 totals 16 residues. Germline values: CDR1 SGHAT, CDR2 FQNNGV. Here the CDR3 reads CASRYEDRLPNTEAFF. CDR3 nucleotides: TGTGCCAGCAGATACGAGGACAGGCTACCGAACACTGAAGCTTTCTTT.

The chain employs TRBV27 and TRBJ2-7; D may be TRBD2 (5 bases). The length of the CDR3 is 15 residues. The V end was cut by 2 bases, the J end by 0 bases, with 11 bases between. Germline CDR1 reads MNHEY; CDR2 reads SMNVEV (reference sequence). CDR3: CASSLTASGSYEQYF. The CDR3 DNA reads as TGTGCCAGCAGTTTAACTGCGAGCGGCTCCTACGAGCAGTACTTC.

The rearrangement links TRBV7-6 to TRBJ2-7, with TRBD1 identical over 7 bases. Germline-derived CDR1 and CDR2 are SGHVS and FNYEAQ. Unmatched junction bases numbered 10, after V lost 5 bases and J lost 0 bases. The CDR3 is 16 residues long. The CDR3 region has the DNA TGTGCCAGCAGCACCAGACAGGGATCGAGCTCCTACGAGCAGTACTTC. It is translated as CASSTRQGSSSYEQYF.

This clone was counted between two and nine times. As the CDR3 is not closed by the conserved phenylalanine or tryptophan, this likely results from a read error. Because the CDR3's place on the DNA is in doubt, the DNA is left out and the CDR3 is given as listed by TCRdb. The chain links TRBV14 to TRBJ1-1; the table's D call, TRBD1, was not checked against the DNA. The CDR3 region is 14 residues in length, termini included. CDR1 is SGHDN, CDR2 FVKESK, per germline. The CDR3 protein is CASSQGKGGRGSDD.

The chain combines TRBV30 with TRBJ2-5; TRBD1 agrees at 10 bases. Germline CDR1 reads GTSNPN; CDR2 reads SVGIG (reference sequence). The CDR3 runs 16 residues. The V segment lost 1 base and the J segment 3 bases; nucleotides outside the gene matches: 8. CDR3 sequence (DNA): TGTGCCTGGAGTGGCACCCCGGGACAGGGGAAAGAGACCCAGTACTTC. It translates to CAWSGTPGQGKETQYF. Full variable domain (remainder filled in from reference TRBV30 and TRBJ2-5): SQTIHQWPATLVQPVGSPLSLECTVEGTSNPNLYWYRQAAGRGLQLLFYSVGIGQISSEVPQNLSASRPQDRQFILSSKKLLLSDSGFYLCAWSGTPGQGKETQYFGPGTRLLVL.

This clone appeared once. This CDR3 reads CASSHSGGAPDTQYF. CDR3 in DNA: TGCGCCAGCAGCCATTCAGGGGGCGCCCCGGATACGCAGTATTTT. V and J are TRBV4-1 and TRBJ2-3, with 8 bases matching TRBD1. This CDR3 has 15 amino acids. V lost 3 bases, J lost 6 bases, and 8 bases stayed unmatched. CDR1 MGHRA and CDR2 YSYEKL come from the germline V gene.

The chain uses TRBV12-3 or TRBV12-4 and TRBJ1-5; no definite D call. CDR3 length: 12 residues. The V end was cut by 2 bases, the J end by 15 bases, with 14 bases between. The CDR3 reads CASSLMGEEMHF. CDR3 in DNA: TGTGCCAGCAGTTTAATGGGAGAGGAGATGCATTTT.

The CDR3: CASSNRGGYTGELFF. CDR3 nucleotides: TGTGCCAGTAGTAACAGGGGAGGTTACACCGGGGAGCTGTTTTTT. The gene calls are TRBV19 and TRBJ2-2; maybe TRBD1 (7 bases). V lost 4 bases, J lost 3 bases, and 12 bases lay in between. From germline, CDR1 is LNHDA and CDR2 SQIVND (reference sequence). The CDR3 is made up of 15 amino acids.

This rearrangement joins TRBV5-1 to TRBJ1-3; D remains ambiguous. The germline gives CDR1 SGHRS, CDR2 YFSETQ. The CDR3 is 15 amino acids. V lost 7 bases and J 0 bases, leaving 14 bases between the germline ends. CDR3 sequence (DNA): TGCGCCAGCTGCCTGGAGAGCCGCTCTGGAAACACCATATATTTT. Residues: CASCLESRSGNTIYF.

In its sample, this clone was seen once. The chain couples TRBV19 to TRBJ1-1; D might be TRBD1 (6 bases). Trimming left V 5 bases short and J 1 base short, with 14 bases between. There are 15 residues in the CDR3. Germline V gene lookup returns CDR1 LNHDA and CDR2 SQIVND (reference sequence). The CDR3 nucleotides read TGTGCCAGTAGTCTGCGCAGGGGCGCGAACACTGAAGCTTTCTTT. Translation gives CASSLRRGANTEAFF.

This clone occurred a few times. The chain employs TRBV18 and TRBJ1-5; 8 bases match TRBD1. This CDR3 contains 14 residues. CDR1 and CDR2 (germline): KGHSH, LQKENI. Losses at the gene ends were 5 bases for V and 6 bases for J; bases not matched to a gene: 6. The CDR3 DNA is TGTGCCAGCTCAGAGACAGGGGCCATTCAGCCCCAGCATTTT. Amino acids: CASSETGAIQPQHF.